This T cell receptor beta chain originates from a study of blood T cell repertoires in COVID-19. Study summary: T cells, B-cell-depleted T cells, or PBMCs supplied cDNA or gDNA.

Enrolment of Seattle patients took place during active infection, and they were followed longitudinally. The data were produced by immunoSEQ multiplex PCR, yet TCRdb's version contains in-frame clones alone and is incomplete. The data contain over 200,000 clones, approximately 90% of them singletons. Trimming took off 1 base at V and 8 bases at J, with 8 bases between the two ends. Germline values: CDR1 SNHLY, CDR2 FYNNEI. The CDR3 is 12 amino acids. This receptor was identified in a man in his sixties with COVID-19, enrolled during active disease. The rearrangement uses TRBV2 and TRBJ1-1; no firm D call. What was sequenced was peripheral blood. CDR3 in DNA: TGTGCCAGCAGTGAAGGGCCGGGGGAAGCTTTCTTT. It yields the protein CASSEGPGEAFF.